This is a list of T cell receptor beta chains from one sample in a study of blood T cell repertoires in COVID-19. Data came from immunoSEQ multiplex PCR; TCRdb stores just in-frame clones and leaves some out. The sample has over 75,000 clones; 85% to 95% are singletons. The sample taken for sequencing was peripheral blood. All receptors derive from a man aged 60-69 years with acute or convalescent COVID-19. The CDR3 runs from the conserved cysteine through the conserved F or W. A D gene is named only where the DNA matches it firmly. The size of a clone is reported for some rows only, either as once, few or many, or as a class for expanded clones.

J gene	clone size	V gene	D gene	CDR3 DNA	CDR3 protein
TRBJ2-7	-	TRBV11-1	TRBD1	TGTGCCAGCAGCCCCGGGACAGGAACTTACGAGCAGTACTTC	CASSPGTGTYEQYF
TRBJ2-3	few	TRBV4-1	-	TGCGCCAGCAGCCAAGCGACACCCGCCGGCCCAGATACGCAGTATTTT	CASSQATPAGPDTQYF
TRBJ1-4	-	TRBV6-5	-	TGTGCCAGCAGCGGTGACGCGGATGAAAAACTGTTTTTT	CASSGDADEKLFF
TRBJ2-2	-	TRBV10-2	TRBD1	TGCGCCAGCAGTGAAGGGGAAACAGGGGGACACACCGGGGAGCTGTTTTTT	CASSEGETGGHTGELFF
TRBJ2-1	-	TRBV6-6	TRBD1	TGTGCCAGCAGAGCCAGAACGGGACAGGACAACAATGAGCAGTTCTTC	CASRARTGQDNNEQFF
TRBJ2-5	-	TRBV7-3	TRBD1	TGTGCCAGCAGCTTAATGGGACAGGGGTATGAGACCCAGTACTTC	CASSLMGQGYETQYF
TRBJ2-5	-	TRBV30	-	TGTGCCTGGACAGGACCGCGGGGAGAGACCCAGTACTTC	CAWTGPRGETQYF
TRBJ2-5	-	TRBV9	-	TGTGCCAGCAGCGTAGGGGGCGGGATGGCCAAAGAGACCCAGTACTTC	CASSVGGGMAKETQYF
TRBJ2-7	few	TRBV7-9	-	TGTGCCAGCAGCCTAACAAGGGAGGCCTTCTACGAGCAGTACTTC	CASSLTREAFYEQYF
TRBJ1-3	-	TRBV3-1/TRBV3-2	-	TGTGCCAGCAGCCTTGGACACTACTCTGGAAACACCATATATTTT	CASSLGHYSGNTIYF
TRBJ2-7	-	TRBV11-3	TRBD2	TGTGCCAGCAGCGGCGCGGGACTAGCGGGAGAAAGGGTTTACGAGCAGTACTTC	CASSGAGLAGERVYEQYF
TRBJ2-7	-	TRBV6-5	-	TGTGCCAGCAGAGACACCGAGGGATGGCGGGAGCAGTACTTC	CASRDTEGWREQYF
TRBJ1-5	-	TRBV4-1	-	TGCGCCAGCAGCCAACTCTGGGCGGGGAATCAGCCCCAGCATTTT	CASSQLWAGNQPQHF
TRBJ2-5	-	TRBV15	-	TGTGCCACCAGCAGTCGAGTGAATATCCAAGAGACCCAGTACTTC	CATSSRVNIQETQYF